These 12 T cell receptor beta chains were sequenced from one sample in a study of sequential checkpoint blockade in melanoma. Here immunoSEQ multiplex PCR was the method, and the copy in TCRdb shows in-frame clones only, minus some. The top ten hold 13% to 15% of the sample, which has about 9,500 clones, roughly 23% seen once. Treatment of the sample: randomized to nivolumab then ipilimumab (arm A) or the reverse (arm B). Sequenced material: tumor tissue (inferred from file names), taken from a patient given nivolumab and ipilimumab in sequence. The receptors were gathered from a human donor with melanoma.

The chain uses TRBV28 and TRBJ2-1, with 10 bases fitting TRBD2. Per germline, CDR1 MDHEN and CDR2 SYDVKM. The CDR3 has 14 residues. Losses at the gene ends were 6 bases for V and 4 bases for J; bases not matched to a gene: 3. CDR3 sequence reads: CASSGLAEYNEQFF. CDR3 in DNA: TGTGCCAGCAGCGGACTAGCGGAATACAATGAGCAGTTCTTC. The variable domain in full, with the rest retrieved from reference TRBV28 and TRBJ2-1, is DVKVTQSSRYLVKRTGEKVFLECVQDMDHENMFWYRQDPGLGLRLIYFSYDVKMKEKGDIPEGYSVSREKKERFSLILESASTNQTSMYLCASSGLAEYNEQFFGPGTRLTVL.

This clone was seen a handful of times. CDR3 region: CASSSSNHGTIHYGYTF. The CDR3 bases are TGTGCCAGCAGTTCAAGCAACCACGGGACGATCCACTATGGCTACACCTTC. The chain couples TRBV28 to TRBJ1-2; possibly TRBD1 for D (5 bases). Trimming left V 4 bases short and J 3 bases short, with 21 bases between. This CDR3 spans 17 amino acids. CDR1 MDHEN and CDR2 SYDVKM come from the germline V gene.

The rearrangement uses TRBV28 and TRBJ1-1, with 8 bases identical to TRBD1. Germline CDR1 is MDHEN and CDR2 is SYDVKM. V trimming: 3 bases; J trimming: 1 base; junction bases outside the gene matches: 4. There are 15 residues in the CDR3. CDR3 nucleotides: TGTGCCAGCAGTTTCCTGGGACAGGCGAACACTGAAGCTTTCTTT. Translating it yields CASSFLGQANTEAFF.

The chain has TRBV19 and TRBJ1-1; D call uncertain. This CDR3 has 15 residues. Trimming left V 0 bases short and J 4 bases short, with 12 bases between. CDR1 and CDR2 (germline): LNHDA, SQIVND (reference sequence). The CDR3 loop reads CASSIDEGDRTEAFF. The CDR3 nucleotides read TGTGCCAGTAGTATAGATGAGGGAGACCGCACTGAAGCTTTCTTT.

This rearrangement joins TRBV5-1 to TRBJ1-5; a weak D match, TRBD1 (6 bases). V lost 5 bases and J 0 bases, leaving 15 bases between the germline ends. The CDR3 totals 16 residues. Germline-derived CDR1 and CDR2 are SGHRS and YFSETQ. The CDR3 DNA reads as TGCGCCAGCAGTCCCGAACAGGGTCTTAGCAATCAGCCCCAGCATTTT. Translation: CASSPEQGLSNQPQHF.

This clone was counted between two and nine times. The chain links TRBV5-1 to TRBJ2-7, with D possibly matching TRBD1 (6 bases). Germline CDR1 SGHRS, CDR2 YFSETQ. The CDR3 runs to 15 residues. V shed 4 bases and J shed 6 bases, with 20 bases lying between them. CDR3 amino acids: CASSPQGSPVGEQYF. CDR3 sequence (DNA): TGCGCCAGCAGCCCGCAGGGGAGCCCCGTGGGCGAGCAGTACTTC.

This clone was counted a few times. The chain combines TRBV11-3 with TRBJ2-3; 12 nucleotides agree with TRBD1. This CDR3 contains 15 residues. V trimming: 5 bases; J trimming: 5 bases; junction bases outside the gene matches: 5. Germline V gives CDR1 SGHNT, CDR2 YENEEA. CDR3 sequence (DNA): TGTGCCAGCAGCCCGGGACAGGGGGCGGAAGATACGCAGTATTTT. Residues: CASSPGQGAEDTQYF.

The rearrangement joins TRBV12-5 to TRBJ2-1, with TRBD1 matching over 7 bases. The CDR3 covers 18 residues. The germline gives CDR1 LGHNT, CDR2 FRNRAP. The ends lost 5 bases at V and 6 bases at J; junction bases unmatched: 19. The CDR3: CASGLRDPGGFLSNEQFF. CDR3 DNA: TGTGCTAGTGGTCTCCGGGACCCAGGGGGTTTCCTTAGCAATGAGCAGTTCTTC.

This clone was seen many times. This CDR3 is CASSYGQGNPSNQPQHF. For the CDR3, the DNA is TGTGCCAGCAGCTACGGACAGGGCAACCCTAGCAATCAGCCCCAGCATTTT. The genes are TRBV7-6 and TRBJ1-5; 8 bases are a match to TRBD1. After removal of 4 bases from V and 0 bases from J, the junction contained 8 bases not matched to a gene. The germline gives CDR1 SGHVS, CDR2 FNYEAQ. CDR3 length: 17 amino acids.

This sequence joins TRBV4-1 and TRBJ1-2, with 9 bases aligning to TRBD1. This CDR3 region has 14 residues. The J segment lost 8 bases and the V segment lost 1 base, leaving 5 bases of the junction unmatched. Germline CDR1 reads MGHRA; CDR2 reads YSYEKL. CDR3 in amino acids: CASSQAQGAGGYTF. As DNA, the CDR3 is TGCGCCAGCAGCCAAGCACAGGGGGCGGGCGGCTACACCTTC.

This clone was picked up a small number of times. The genes are TRBV11-3 and TRBJ1-2, with D possibly being TRBD1 (6 bases). The CDR3 is 14 amino acids. Germline lookup yields CDR1 SGHNT and CDR2 YENEEA. Trimming removed 3 bases from V and 8 bases from J, with 16 bases in between. This CDR3 is CASSFVPRGGGYTF. Here the CDR3 DNA reads TGTGCCAGCAGCTTCGTCCCCAGGGGCGGGGGCTACACCTTC. Based on the CDR3 plus reference TRBV11-3 and TRBJ1-2, the full variable domain is EAGVVQSPRYKIIEKKQPVAFWCNPISGHNTLYWYLQNLGQGPELLIRYENEEAVDDSQLPKDRFSAERLKGVDSTLKIQPAELGDSAVYLCASSFVPRGGGYTFGSGTRLTVV.

A word on this clone: Other DNA sequences in this specimen translate into the identical CDR3. This chain connects TRBV18 to TRBJ2-3; D not certain. V dropped 3 bases and J dropped 0 bases, with 7 bases sitting between them. The CDR3 sequence is 14 residues long. Germline-derived CDR1 and CDR2 are KGHSH and LQKENI. Here the CDR3 reads CASSPRASTDTQYF. CDR3 in DNA: TGTGCCAGCTCACCTAGGGCTAGCACAGATACGCAGTATTTT.